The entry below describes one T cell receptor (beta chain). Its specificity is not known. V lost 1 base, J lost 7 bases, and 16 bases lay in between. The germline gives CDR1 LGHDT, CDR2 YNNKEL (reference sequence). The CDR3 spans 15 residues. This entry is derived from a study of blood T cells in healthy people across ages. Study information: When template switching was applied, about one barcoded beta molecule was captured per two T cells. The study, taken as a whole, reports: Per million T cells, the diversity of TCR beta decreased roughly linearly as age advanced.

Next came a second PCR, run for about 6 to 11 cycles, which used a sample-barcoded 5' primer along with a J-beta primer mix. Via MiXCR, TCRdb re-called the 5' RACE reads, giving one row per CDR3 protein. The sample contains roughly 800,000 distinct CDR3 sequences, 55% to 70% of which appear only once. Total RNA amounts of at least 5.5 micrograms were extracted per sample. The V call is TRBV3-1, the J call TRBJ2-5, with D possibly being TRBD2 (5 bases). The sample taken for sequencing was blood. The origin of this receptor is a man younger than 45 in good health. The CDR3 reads CASSQVSLPRGTQYF. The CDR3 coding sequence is TGTGCCAGCAGCCAAGTATCACTGCCTCGGGGGACCCAGTACTTC.